These 18 T cell receptor beta chains came from one sample sequenced in a study of cytomegalovirus exposure and HLA in healthy donors (dated by TCRdb to between 2016 and 2019). Receptor amplification or capture employed the immunoSEQ multiplex PCR assay. What TCRdb holds here is the immuneACCESS table cut down to in-frame rearrangements. Part of the clones is not present; checked against another copy, under half of the missing clones reflect an unresolved V gene, and the others are unexplained. Counted in this sample were 130,000 or so clones; over 85% of them appeared once. Of the sample, approximately 2% is held by the ten largest clones. The sample taken for sequencing was PBMCs. These TCRs come from a woman aged 18 to 35 in good health and CMV-seronegative.

The genes are TRBV11-2 and TRBJ1-4; D may be TRBD1 (5 bases). This CDR3 has 16 amino acids. V was cut by 1 base and J by 10 bases, with 19 bases left in between. Germline V gene lookup returns CDR1 SGHAT and CDR2 FQNNGV. CDR3 in DNA: TGTGCCAGCAGCTTAGCCGCGAGGCAGGGTAGGGGAAAACTGTTTTTT. Amino acids: CASSLAARQGRGKLFF.

This chain links TRBV30 with TRBJ2-3, with 10 positions matching TRBD1. Germline CDR1 and CDR2: GTSNPN and SVGIG (reference sequence). The CDR3 has 13 residues. CDR3 loop: CAATGGSTDTQYF. The CDR3 bases are TGTGCGGCGACAGGGGGCAGCACAGATACGCAGTATTTT.

The chain joins TRBV18 to TRBJ2-3, with 14 bases lining up with TRBD2. The CDR3 extends over 16 amino acids. After removal of 0 bases from V and 4 bases from J, the junction contained 0 bases not matched to a gene. Per the germline V gene, CDR1 is KGHSH and CDR2 is LQKENI. The chain's CDR3 is CASSPPGLAGADTQYF. CDR3 coding DNA: TGTGCCAGCTCACCACCGGGACTAGCGGGGGCAGATACGCAGTATTTT.

With respect to this clone: The same CDR3 also results from other DNA sequences found in this sample. This chain links TRBV27 with TRBJ2-1; tentative D call: TRBD2 (5 bases). Germline values: CDR1 MNHEY, CDR2 SMNVEV (reference sequence). This CDR3 comprises 11 residues. V shed 4 bases and J shed 7 bases, with 5 bases lying between them. CDR3 protein: CASSSGNEQFF. The CDR3, as DNA: TGTGCCAGCAGTTCGGGGAATGAGCAGTTCTTC.

This rearrangement joins TRBV5-5 to TRBJ2-3; 10 bases match TRBD1. The germline CDR1 and CDR2 sequences are SGHKS and YYEKEE (reference sequence). The ends lost 1 base at V and 2 bases at J; junction bases unmatched: 7. The CDR3 loop spans 17 amino acids. The CDR3 loop is CASSLFGGTGATDTQYF. CDR3 bases: TGTGCCAGCAGCTTGTTCGGGGGGACAGGGGCCACAGATACGCAGTATTTT.

This clone appeared a single time. Here the CDR3 DNA reads TGTGCCAGCAGTCTCGGACTAAACAATGAGCAGTTCTTC. Protein product: CASSLGLNNEQFF. The chain employs TRBV2 and TRBJ2-1; D is possibly TRBD2 (6 bases). The CDR3 contains 13 residues. The germline V and J ends were trimmed by 5 bases and 5 bases, with 10 bases remaining between them. Germline V gene lookup returns CDR1 SNHLY and CDR2 FYNNEI.

This sequence joins TRBV5-1 and TRBJ1-2; D gene uncertain. Germline assignment: CDR1 SGHRS and CDR2 YFSETQ. V lost 0 bases to trimming and J lost 0 bases, with 15 bases between them. The CDR3 covers 17 residues. This CDR3 reads CASSLVRGGGTNYGYTF. The CDR3, as DNA: TGCGCCAGCAGCTTGGTTCGAGGTGGAGGCACTAACTATGGCTACACCTTC. Combining the CDR3 with reference TRBV5-1 and TRBJ1-2 gives the whole variable domain KAGVTQTPRYLIKTRGQQVTLSCSPISGHRSVSWYQQTPGQGLQFLFEYFSETQRNKGNFPGRFSGRQFSNSRSEMNVSTLELGDSALYLCASSLVRGGGTNYGYTFGSGTRLTVV.

The V call is TRBV7-3, the J call TRBJ2-1, with 7 bases that match TRBD2. V shed 1 base and J 2 bases; nucleotides not matched to a gene: 5. Germline-derived CDR1 and CDR2 are SGHTA and FQGTGA. The CDR3 is 16 residues long. The CDR3 here is CASSLIAGQAYNEQFF. The DNA for the CDR3 is TGTGCCAGCAGCTTAATAGCGGGCCAGGCCTACAATGAGCAGTTCTTC.

The rearrangement joins TRBV14 to TRBJ2-1; maybe TRBD1 (6 bases). Per germline, CDR1 SGHDN and CDR2 FVKESK. The V and J ends lost 6 bases and 0 bases respectively, with 15 bases between them. The CDR3 has 16 amino acids. CDR3 residues: CASRPTGPSSYNEQFF. For the CDR3, the DNA is TGTGCCAGCAGGCCTACAGGGCCAAGCTCCTACAATGAGCAGTTCTTC.

The genes are TRBV30 and TRBJ1-1, with D perhaps matching TRBD1 (6 bases). Trimming stripped 0 bases from V and 5 bases from J, with 13 bases between. The CDR3 has 14 residues. The germline V gene encodes CDR1 GTSNPN and CDR2 SVGIG (reference sequence). CDR3 sequence reads: CAWSVRGRRTEAFF. The CDR3 region has the DNA TGTGCCTGGAGTGTCAGGGGAAGGAGGACTGAAGCTTTCTTT.

This chain joins TRBV13 and TRBJ2-1; TRBD2 might be the D (6 bases). The germline V and J ends were trimmed by 0 bases and 12 bases, with 12 bases remaining between them. The CDR3 sequence is 13 residues long. Germline loops: CDR1 PRHDT, CDR2 FYEKMQ (reference sequence). The CDR3 sequence is CASSLGLAGWQFF. The CDR3 coding sequence is TGTGCCAGCAGCTTAGGACTAGCCGGGTGGCAGTTCTTC.

V is TRBV7-2 and J is TRBJ1-1; 7 bases line up with TRBD1. J was trimmed by 2 bases and V by 1 base; bases with no gene match: 7. The CDR3 has 16 residues. CDR1 is SGHTA, CDR2 FQGNSA, per germline. CDR3 loop: CASSLGTGILNTEAFF. In DNA, the CDR3 is TGTGCCAGCAGCTTAGGGACAGGCATCCTAAACACTGAAGCTTTCTTT.

This rearrangement joins TRBV4-1 to TRBJ2-5, with TRBD1 matching over 8 bases. The CDR3 loop spans 13 amino acids. Trimming took 3 bases from V and 7 from J; bases not matched to a gene: 4. Germline V gene sequence: CDR1 MGHRA, CDR2 YSYEKL. CDR3 in amino acids: CASSQTGVGTQYF. CDR3 sequence (DNA): TGCGCCAGCAGCCAGACAGGGGTCGGGACCCAGTACTTC.

The CDR3 sequence: CASSSPRGNTGELFF. The CDR3 coding sequence is TGTGCCAGCAGCTCCCCCCGGGGAAACACCGGGGAGCTGTTTTTT. The chain is built from TRBV5-4 and TRBJ2-2; the D gene is possibly TRBD2 (5 bases). Germline CDR1 is SGHNT and CDR2 is YYREEE (reference sequence). With 3 bases removed from V and 2 bases from J, the gap between germline ends came to 11 bases. This CDR3 is built from 15 residues.

V is TRBV28 and J is TRBJ1-1; D is perhaps TRBD1 (6 bases). The V gene lost 2 bases and the J gene lost 1 base, with 8 bases spanning the gap. Germline CDR1 MDHEN, CDR2 SYDVKM. The CDR3 runs 14 residues. DNA for the CDR3: TGTGCCAGCAGTTTAGGGGGCGGGAACACTGAAGCTTTCTTT. Its translation is CASSLGGGNTEAFF.

The chain links TRBV6-5 to TRBJ1-5, with 8 bases that match TRBD1. CDR3 size: 16 residues. V gave up 2 bases and J gave up 6 bases; unmatched junction bases: 9. Germline lookup yields CDR1 MNHEY and CDR2 SVGAGI. The CDR3 DNA sequence: TGTGCCAGCAGTTACGGGTCGACAGGGGAAAGTCAGCCCCAGCATTTT. Its protein is CASSYGSTGESQPQHF.

The table lists this clone with a few counts. V usage is TRBV6-4 and J usage is TRBJ2-3, with a tentative D call TRBD1 (5 bases). This CDR3 has 15 amino acids. Germline values: CDR1 MRHNA, CDR2 SNTAGT. Trimming shortened V by 6 bases and J by 1 base, and 14 bases separated the two germline ends. CDR3 in amino acids: CASSPSTGGTDTQYF. The CDR3 DNA sequence: TGTGCCAGCAGCCCAAGTACAGGCGGCACAGATACGCAGTATTTT.

This clone was observed many times. This chain uses TRBV19 with TRBJ1-5; D unresolved. Germline V CDR1 and CDR2: LNHDA, SQIVND (reference sequence). The CDR3 is made up of 17 amino acids. V was cut by 5 bases and J by 0 bases, with 17 bases left in between. Written as DNA, the CDR3 is TGTGCCAGTAGTGCCCGAGGGCGGGTTTATAGCAATCAGCCCCAGCATTTT. Its translation: CASSARGRVYSNQPQHF.